These T cell receptor beta chains were read from a single sample in a study of cytomegalovirus exposure and HLA in healthy donors. TCRdb's table, derived via immunoSEQ multiplex PCR, lists solely in-frame clones and lacks some. In the table there are approximately 150,000 clones, about 76% of which are singletons. The sequencing input was PBMCs. Source of these receptors: a woman aged 18-29 years in good health and CMV-seropositive. CDR3s include the opening cysteine and the closing phenylalanine or tryptophan. Each record gives: J gene, clone size, D gene, V gene, CDR3 protein, CDR3 DNA. A D gene is named only where the DNA matches it firmly. Size values are once, few and many counts, or a class for expanded clones, and some rows have none.

j_call: TRBJ1-2; clone_size: NA; d_call: NA; v_call: TRBV6-6; cdr3_aa: CASEGSGYTF; cdr3_nt: TGTGCCAGCGAGGGCAGTGGCTACACCTTC
j_call: TRBJ1-5; clone_size: NA; d_call: NA; v_call: TRBV19; cdr3_aa: CASSIVGRNQPQHF; cdr3_nt: TGTGCCAGTAGTATAGTGGGCAGAAATCAGCCCCAGCATTTT
j_call: TRBJ2-1; clone_size: NA; d_call: TRBD2; v_call: TRBV19; cdr3_aa: CASSSSPGLANEQFF; cdr3_nt: TGTGCCAGTAGTTCCTCCCCGGGACTAGCAAATGAGCAGTTCTTC
j_call: TRBJ2-5; clone_size: NA; d_call: NA; v_call: TRBV5-1; cdr3_aa: CASRINPTPGARETQYF; cdr3_nt: TGCGCCAGCAGGATCAATCCGACACCGGGAGCCCGGGAGACCCAGTACTTC
j_call: TRBJ2-3; clone_size: NA; d_call: NA; v_call: TRBV19; cdr3_aa: CASSPSTDTQYF; cdr3_nt: TGTGCCAGTAGTCCCTCCACAGATACGCAGTATTTT
j_call: TRBJ1-3; clone_size: NA; d_call: TRBD1; v_call: TRBV5-1; cdr3_aa: CASHTGDSGNTIYF; cdr3_nt: TGCGCCAGCCATACAGGGGACTCTGGAAACACCATATATTTT
j_call: TRBJ2-2; clone_size: NA; d_call: NA; v_call: TRBV5-1; cdr3_aa: CASMAGNANTGELFF; cdr3_nt: TGCGCCAGCATGGCGGGAAACGCGAACACCGGGGAGCTGTTTTTT
j_call: TRBJ2-2; clone_size: few; d_call: NA; v_call: TRBV10-3; cdr3_aa: CAISESRGTNTGELFF; cdr3_nt: TGTGCCATCAGTGAGTCGCGAGGTACGAACACCGGGGAGCTGTTTTTT
j_call: TRBJ1-1; clone_size: once; d_call: NA; v_call: TRBV7-9; cdr3_aa: CSSTPVVHEAFF; cdr3_nt: TGTTCCAGCACCCCAGTTGTGCATGAAGCTTTCTTT
j_call: TRBJ1-2; clone_size: NA; d_call: NA; v_call: TRBV5-4; cdr3_aa: CASSTRGGDGYTF; cdr3_nt: TGTGCCAGCAGCACCCGGGGGGGTGATGGCTACACCTTC
j_call: TRBJ1-1; clone_size: NA; d_call: NA; v_call: TRBV7-9; cdr3_aa: CASTPGGWNTEAFF; cdr3_nt: TGTGCCAGCACCCCGGGAGGCTGGAACACTGAAGCTTTCTTT
j_call: TRBJ1-1; clone_size: once; d_call: TRBD1; v_call: TRBV5-4; cdr3_aa: CASYGDRDDEAFF; cdr3_nt: TGTGCCAGCTATGGGGACAGGGATGATGAAGCTTTCTTT
j_call: TRBJ1-1; clone_size: once; d_call: TRBD1; v_call: TRBV18; cdr3_aa: CASSPPGTGANTEAFF; cdr3_nt: TGTGCCAGCTCACCACCTGGGACAGGGGCGAACACTGAAGCTTTCTTT
j_call: TRBJ1-2; clone_size: NA; d_call: TRBD1; v_call: TRBV19; cdr3_aa: CASSPTGGGGYTF; cdr3_nt: TGTGCCAGCTCCCCGACAGGGGGCGGTGGCTACACCTTC
j_call: TRBJ2-1; clone_size: few; d_call: NA; v_call: TRBV5-1; cdr3_aa: CASSKSEQFF; cdr3_nt: TGCGCCAGCAGTAAGAGTGAGCAGTTCTTC
j_call: TRBJ1-5; clone_size: NA; d_call: NA; v_call: TRBV28; cdr3_aa: CASSSTGYQPQHF; cdr3_nt: TGTGCCAGCAGTTCCACAGGGTATCAGCCCCAGCATTTT
j_call: TRBJ1-1; clone_size: few; d_call: TRBD1; v_call: TRBV19; cdr3_aa: CASSPDRGRWEAFF; cdr3_nt: TGTGCCAGTAGCCCCGACAGGGGGCGTTGGGAAGCTTTCTTT
j_call: TRBJ1-1; clone_size: NA; d_call: NA; v_call: TRBV6-5; cdr3_aa: CASSYFSGVGTEAFF; cdr3_nt: TGTGCCAGCAGTTACTTTTCAGGGGTAGGCACTGAAGCTTTCTTT
j_call: TRBJ1-3; clone_size: NA; d_call: NA; v_call: TRBV7-2; cdr3_aa: CASSSDIGSGNTIYF; cdr3_nt: TGTGCCAGCAGCTCGGACATCGGCTCTGGAAACACCATATATTTT
j_call: TRBJ2-1; clone_size: NA; d_call: TRBD1; v_call: TRBV4-3; cdr3_aa: CASSPRDRGLYEQFF; cdr3_nt: TGCGCCAGCAGCCCCCGGGACAGGGGGCTCTATGAGCAGTTCTTC
j_call: TRBJ1-6; clone_size: NA; d_call: TRBD1; v_call: TRBV13; cdr3_aa: CASTSGQGMDSPLHF; cdr3_nt: TGTGCCAGCACGTCGGGACAGGGGATGGATTCACCCCTCCACTTT
j_call: TRBJ2-7; clone_size: NA; d_call: NA; v_call: TRBV2; cdr3_aa: CASEGTSYEQYF; cdr3_nt: TGTGCCAGCGAAGGCACTAGCTACGAGCAGTACTTC
j_call: TRBJ1-2; clone_size: NA; d_call: NA; v_call: TRBV5-6; cdr3_aa: CASSPVDRNNYGYTF; cdr3_nt: TGTGCCAGCAGCCCGGTTGACAGGAATAACTATGGCTACACCTTC
j_call: TRBJ1-1; clone_size: NA; d_call: TRBD1; v_call: TRBV5-1; cdr3_aa: CASSFRQGGNTEAFF; cdr3_nt: TGCGCCAGCAGCTTCCGACAGGGCGGGAACACTGAAGCTTTCTTT
j_call: TRBJ2-1; clone_size: few; d_call: NA; v_call: TRBV11-2; cdr3_aa: CASSFLGHLYNEQFF; cdr3_nt: TGTGCCAGCAGCTTCTTAGGACACCTCTACAATGAGCAGTTCTTC
j_call: TRBJ2-3; clone_size: once; d_call: NA; v_call: TRBV19; cdr3_aa: CAIQVDADTQYF; cdr3_nt: TGTGCCATACAGGTCGACGCAGATACGCAGTATTTT
j_call: TRBJ1-1; clone_size: few; d_call: TRBD1; v_call: TRBV6-6; cdr3_aa: CAIMGQDNTEAFF; cdr3_nt: TGTGCTATTATGGGACAGGACAACACTGAAGCTTTCTTT
j_call: TRBJ2-3; clone_size: NA; d_call: TRBD1; v_call: TRBV18; cdr3_aa: CASSPDRMSTDTQYF; cdr3_nt: TGTGCCAGCTCACCGGACAGGATGTCCACAGATACGCAGTATTTT